The 10 T cell receptor beta chains below were found in one sample sequenced in a study of read filtering for tumor transcriptome and immune sequencing. From approximately 430 ng of RNA, a library with molecular barcoded alpha/delta and beta/gamma adaptors was made. TCRdb redid the calling of the reads with MiXCR, one entry per CDR3 protein. The data hold nearly 60,000 distinct CDR3 sequences, with more than 9% observed a single time. Sequencing was carried out using a population of CD138-negative cells sorted from bone marrow. These receptors all come from a donor older than 35 with multiple myeloma.

The sample holds many counts of this clonotype. The V and J genes are TRBV29-1 and TRBJ2-2; D is possibly TRBD1 (5 bases). CDR3 length equals 14 residues. Looked up from germline, CDR1 is SQVTM and CDR2 is ANQGSEA. Deletions cut 4 bases from V and 4 bases from J, with 13 bases between. CDR3 loop: CSVVTVYGTGELFF. The CDR3 coding sequence is TGCAGCGTTGTGACAGTTTATGGCACCGGGGAGCTGTTTTTT.

This clonotype was seen repeatedly, ten times or more. The chain is built from TRBV5-1 and TRBJ2-2, with TRBD1 as a possible D gene (6 bases). V dropped 4 bases and J dropped 6 bases, with 13 bases sitting between them. The CDR3 has 14 amino acids. Germline CDR1 reads SGHRS; CDR2 reads YFSETQ. CDR3 region: CASSLGSGAGELFF. CDR3 nucleotides: TGCGCCAGCAGCCTGGGGTCAGGGGCCGGGGAGCTGTTTTTT.

Many counts were recorded for this clonotype. The CDR3 is CASKSGGNTDTQYF. The CDR3 DNA sequence: TGCGCCAGCAAGAGCGGGGGCAACACAGATACGCAGTATTTT. This chain uses TRBV5-1 with TRBJ2-3, with 8 bases lining up with TRBD2. Germline-derived CDR1 and CDR2 are SGHRS and YFSETQ. V lost 6 bases and J lost 2; bases outside the gene matches: 5. CDR3 length: 14 amino acids.

Comment on this clonotype: With a much larger clone just one base away, this may be a read error. This sequence joins TRBV5-1 and TRBJ2-3; a possible D gene is TRBD1 (6 bases). The CDR3 runs 13 residues. Germline CDR1 is SGHRS and CDR2 is YFSETQ. Deletions cut 4 bases from V and 5 bases from J, with 11 bases between. DNA of the CDR3: TGCGCCAGCAGCCGACAGGTAAAAGATACGCAGTATTTT. Protein: CASSRQVKDTQYF.

This clonotype was recorded many times. The chain is built from TRBV24-1 and TRBJ1-5, with D possibly TRBD1 on 6 matching bases. The CDR3 sequence is 13 residues long. CDR1 is KGHDR, CDR2 SFDVKD, per germline. V was shortened by 10 bases and J by 2 bases, with 11 bases between the two germline ends. The CDR3 DNA reads as TGTGCCACTAGCACAGGGCGCAATCAGCCCCAGCATTTT. This encodes CATSTGRNQPQHF.

About this clonotype: A much bigger clone sits one base away, suggesting this may be a read error. The rearrangement uses TRBV29-1 and TRBJ1-1; D may be TRBD1 (5 bases). CDR3 length: 14 residues. The V gene's germline CDR1 is SQVTM and CDR2 ANQGSEA. The CDR3 DNA is TGCAGCATTGAATTGTTTGGGGGTGGCACTGAAGCTTTCTTT. Translated, it gives CSIELFGGGTEAFF. The full variable domain, completed using reference TRBV29-1 and TRBJ1-1, is SAVISQKPSRDICQRGTSLTIQCQVDSQVTMMFWYRQQPGQSLTLIATANQGSEATYESGFVIDKFPISRPNLTFSTLTVSNMSPEDSSIYLCSIELFGGGTEAFFGQGTRLTVV.

This clonotype was observed many times. The chain combines TRBV5-1 with TRBJ2-1; 7 nucleotides match TRBD2. CDR3 size: 16 residues. J gave up 4 bases and V 3 bases, and 10 bases lay outside the gene matches. Germline V gene data show CDR1 as SGHRS and CDR2 as YFSETQ. In DNA form, the CDR3 reads TGCGCCAGCAGCTGGGGCGGGAGCGGGGATTACAATGAGCAGTTCTTC. Translated: CASSWGGSGDYNEQFF.

Comments on this clonotype: The likely explanation is a read error, given a far larger clone one base away. V usage is TRBV6-6 and J usage is TRBJ2-1, with 12 positions matching TRBD1. The junction had 5 bases not matched to a gene; V was cut back by 0 bases and J by 8 bases. Germline loops: CDR1 MNHNY, CDR2 SVGAGI (reference sequence). The CDR3 runs to 16 residues. CDR3 sequence: CASSYSGQGAYDEQFF. In DNA, the CDR3 is TGTGCCAGCAGTTACTCGGGACAGGGGGCTTACGATGAGCAGTTCTTC.

This clonotype has only a few counts. The chain carries TRBV5-1 and TRBJ1-6; weak D call: TRBD1 (5 bases). The V gene's germline CDR1 is SGHRS and CDR2 YFSETQ. CDR3 length: 14 residues. Trimming stripped 1 base from V and 6 bases from J, with 8 bases between. For the CDR3, the DNA is TGCGCCAGCAGCTTGTGGGGGGGTAATTCACCCCTCCACTTT. Its translation is CASSLWGGNSPLHF.

This clonotype was found many times. The rearrangement joins TRBV6-6 to TRBJ2-3; D is ambiguous. Trimming took 2 bases from V and 2 from J, leaving 8 bases between them. Germline lookup yields CDR1 MNHNY and CDR2 SVGAGI (reference sequence). The CDR3 contains 14 residues. The CDR3 nucleotides are TGTGCCAGCAGTTACGACCGGTTCACAGATACGCAGTATTTT. Protein product: CASSYDRFTDTQYF.